Below, 22 T cell receptor beta chains from the same sample are listed, as sequenced in a study of T-cell reconstitution after alpha-beta-depleted transplantation in children. Molecular barcoding with unique molecular identifiers was used for the TCRbeta library. TCRdb independently ran MiXCR on the PCR reads; one entry per CDR3 protein. The profile shows 200,000 or so distinct CDR3 sequences, approximately 8.4% of them singletons. This material consisted of PBMCs, mostly from graft donor cells, taken 360 days after TCRalphabeta/CD19-depleted stem cell transplant. All receptors come from a male patient between 2 and 15 years old who had a stem cell transplant for acute myeloid leukemia, so the T cells may come from the graft donor.

This clonotype was seen ten or more times. This chain uses TRBV20-1 with TRBJ1-1; perhaps TRBD1 as D (5 bases). Per the germline V gene, CDR1 is DFQATT and CDR2 is SNEGSKA (reference sequence). Trimming stripped 0 bases from V and 0 bases from J, with 17 bases between. This CDR3 is 17 amino acids long. The CDR3 reads CSARDRSRGAMNTEAFF. The DNA of the CDR3 is TGCAGTGCTAGAGATCGGTCGAGAGGGGCTATGAACACTGAAGCTTTCTTT.

This clonotype was seen more than once but under ten times. The chain uses TRBV11-1 and TRBJ2-7; TRBD2 is a possible D gene (5 bases). V lost 1 base and J lost 3, with 7 bases in between. In germline, CDR1 is SGHAT, CDR2 FQDESV (reference sequence). The CDR3 loop spans 13 amino acids. The CDR3 loop is CASSLGTLYEQYV. The CDR3 DNA reads TGTGCCAGCAGCTTAGGGACTCTCTACGAGCAGTACGTC.

In its sample, this clonotype was seen a few times. The rearrangement uses TRBV7-9 and TRBJ1-1, with 7 bases lining up with TRBD1. From germline, CDR1 is SEHNR and CDR2 FQNEAQ (reference sequence). V lost 3 bases and J lost 1; bases outside the gene matches: 8. There are 16 residues in the CDR3. CDR3 DNA: TGTGCCAGCAGCTTCCGAGGGGGCAAGGGGAACACTGAAGCTTTCTTT. Translating gives CASSFRGGKGNTEAFF.

This clonotype was recorded many times. The chain links TRBV5-1 to TRBJ2-5; a possible D gene is TRBD1 (5 bases). Germline V lookup: CDR1 SGHRS, CDR2 YFSETQ. V dropped 0 bases and J dropped 2 bases, with 11 bases sitting between them. The CDR3 length is 15 residues. CDR3 in amino acids: CASSLAVRVQETQYF. The CDR3 nucleotides are TGCGCCAGCAGCTTGGCCGTCAGGGTGCAAGAGACCCAGTACTTC.

This clonotype was seen at least ten times. The CDR3 loop reads CASSLGKGYNTDTQYF. The CDR3 nucleotides are TGTGCCAGCAGTTTGGGAAAGGGGTATAACACAGATACGCAGTATTTT. This chain joins TRBV12-3 or TRBV12-4 and TRBJ2-3; possibly TRBD1 for D (5 bases). There are 16 residues in the CDR3. V lost 3 bases and J 2 bases, leaving 15 bases between the germline ends.

This sequence joins TRBV12-3 or TRBV12-4 and TRBJ1-1; D remains unclear. The CDR3 length is 13 residues. The V end was cut by 6 bases, the J end by 1 base, with 9 bases between. The CDR3 coding sequence is TGTGCCAGCAGGAGACCCGGGAACACTGAAGCTTTCTTT. As protein: CASRRPGNTEAFF.

This clonotype came up many times. The chain recombines TRBV6-5 with TRBJ2-3; D uncertain. The CDR3 is made up of 15 amino acids. The V gene lost 0 bases and the J gene lost 2 bases, with 9 bases spanning the gap. Germline CDR1 reads MNHEY; CDR2 reads SVGAGI. The CDR3 nucleotides are TGTGCCAGCAGTTACTCGAACACGGTCACAGATACGCAGTATTTT. It specifies CASSYSNTVTDTQYF.

The chain employs TRBV5-1 and TRBJ2-1; possible D gene TRBD2, 6 bases. V shed 3 bases and J shed 15 bases, with 19 bases lying between them. The germline V gene has CDR1 SGHRS and CDR2 YFSETQ. The CDR3 runs 13 residues. CDR3 loop: CASSSLLGREPFF. CDR3 nucleotides: TGCGCCAGCAGCTCCCTTTTGGGGCGGGAACCGTTCTTC. Full variable domain (outside the CDR3, taken from reference TRBV5-1 and TRBJ2-1): KAGVTQTPRYLIKTRGQQVTLSCSPISGHRSVSWYQQTPGQGLQFLFEYFSETQRNKGNFPGRFSGRQFSNSRSEMNVSTLELGDSALYLCASSSLLGREPFFGPGTRLTVL.

This clonotype was counted a few times. The chain joins TRBV5-5 to TRBJ1-1; D unresolved. The CDR3 is made up of 15 amino acids. V was pared by 2 bases and J by 0 bases, with 11 bases between. CDR1 is SGHKS and CDR2 is YYEKEE in the germline V gene (reference sequence). The CDR3 is CASSFWANLNTEAFF. The CDR3 nucleotides read TGTGCCAGCAGCTTCTGGGCGAACCTGAACACTGAAGCTTTCTTT.

The table lists this clonotype with a few counts. This chain's CDR3 is CASSTPPEREMGAYEQYF. In nucleotides, the CDR3 is TGTGCCAGCAGTACCCCGCCGGAGCGGGAGATGGGAGCGTACGAGCAGTACTTC. This chain joins TRBV12-3 or TRBV12-4 and TRBJ2-7; the match to TRBD2 covers 8 bases. V was clipped by 5 bases and J by 4 bases; unmatched bases: 19. This CDR3 is built from 18 residues.

This clonotype was seen at least ten times. This sequence joins TRBV21-1 and TRBJ2-3. TRBV21-1 is a pseudogene locus. The CDR3 contains 15 residues. CDR3: CASSKQRESTDTQYF. The CDR3 coding sequence is TGTGCCAGCAGCAAACAGAGAGAAAGCACAGATACGCAGTATTTT.

The chain employs TRBV20-1 and TRBJ2-3, with D possibly being TRBD1 (5 bases). Trimming removed 6 bases at V and 3 bases at J, with 10 bases between. Germline V gives CDR1 DFQATT, CDR2 SNEGSKA (reference sequence). The length of the CDR3 is 12 residues. The DNA of the CDR3 is TGCAGTGCGATCAGGGTGACAGATACGCAGTATTTT. Encoded protein: CSAIRVTDTQYF.

The sample holds a few counts of this clonotype. V gene TRBV9 combines with J gene TRBJ2-7; 10 nucleotides line up with TRBD1. The CDR3 contains 16 residues. The V segment lost 0 bases and the J segment 5 bases; nucleotides outside the gene matches: 8. Germline CDR1 SGDLS, CDR2 YYNGEE. The CDR3 nucleotides are TGTGCCAGCAGCGTAGGAGTTGACAGGGGGCGAAACGAGCAGTACTTC. It codes for CASSVGVDRGRNEQYF.

The table lists this clonotype with many counts. For the CDR3, the DNA is TGTGCCAAGGTGCAGGGTCCCCCTTTTATAAACACCGGGGAGCTGTTTTTT. Protein sequence: CAKVQGPPFINTGELFF. The chain links TRBV5-6 to TRBJ2-2, with D possibly matching TRBD1 (5 bases). V shed 9 bases and J shed 2 bases, with 23 bases lying between them. The CDR3 is 17 residues long. The germline gives CDR1 SGHDT, CDR2 YYEEEE.

This clonotype occurred many times. J is TRBJ2-4 and V is TRBV5-1; 7 positions agree with TRBD1. The CDR3 totals 14 residues. Trimming at V came to 1 base and at J to 6 bases, leaving 4 bases not matched to a gene. From germline, CDR1 is SGHRS and CDR2 YFSETQ. CDR3 bases: TGCGCCAGCAGCTTGACAGGGGAAGGAAACATTCAGTACTTC. It translates to CASSLTGEGNIQYF. Complete variable domain (other parts from reference TRBV5-1 and TRBJ2-4): KAGVTQTPRYLIKTRGQQVTLSCSPISGHRSVSWYQQTPGQGLQFLFEYFSETQRNKGNFPGRFSGRQFSNSRSEMNVSTLELGDSALYLCASSLTGEGNIQYFGAGTRLSVL.

The chain has TRBV4-3 and TRBJ2-1; either TRBD1 or TRBD2 may supply D (5 bases each). The CDR3 is 15 amino acids. Trimming removed 0 bases from V and 8 bases from J, with 14 bases in between. The germline V gene encodes CDR1 LGHNA and CDR2 YSLEER. CDR3 residues: CASSQDGDPSDEQFF. CDR3 sequence (DNA): TGCGCCAGCAGCCAAGATGGGGACCCCTCCGATGAGCAGTTCTTC.

About this clonotype itself: A much larger clonotype is one base distant, so this may be a read error. Here the CDR3 omits its conserved ending phenylalanine or tryptophan, so a read error is the likely source. This chain joins TRBV5-1 and TRBJ2-3; perhaps TRBD1 as D (5 bases). V was pared by 5 bases and J by 1 base, with 8 bases between. Germline V lookup: CDR1 SGHRS, CDR2 YFSETQ. The CDR3 covers 13 residues. In DNA, the CDR3 is TGCGCCAGCAGAGGGGTGGGCACAGATACGCAGTATTAT. Protein sequence: CASRGVGTDTQYY.

V and J are TRBV7-8 and TRBJ2-7; D gene unclear. The CDR3 extends over 15 amino acids. V lost 4 bases and J 0 bases, leaving 13 bases between the germline ends. Germline loops: CDR1 SGHVS, CDR2 FQNEAQ. DNA for the CDR3: TGTGCCAGCAGCTCTCGGGCCCTCTCCTCCTACGAGCAGTACTTC. Translation: CASSSRALSSYEQYF.

This clonotype has more than one count but fewer than ten. This chain joins TRBV5-1 and TRBJ2-1; D call uncertain. V was cut by 5 bases and J by 7 bases, with 13 bases left in between. CDR3 size: 13 residues. The V gene's germline CDR1 is SGHRS and CDR2 YFSETQ. The chain's CDR3 is CASRSGSSNEQFF. The CDR3 DNA follows: TGCGCCAGCAGATCCGGGTCCTCAAATGAGCAGTTCTTC.

The chain uses TRBV20-1 and TRBJ2-7, with no clear D. This CDR3 has 11 amino acids. The V end was cut by 2 bases, the J end by 3 bases, with 5 bases between. The germline V gene has CDR1 DFQATT and CDR2 SNEGSKA (reference sequence). CDR3 coding DNA: TGCAGTGCTAGAACAATCTACGAGCAGTACTTC. Translating gives CSARTIYEQYF.

This clonotype was seen a few times. V gene TRBV7-9 combines with J gene TRBJ2-1; no clear D gene. CDR1 SEHNR and CDR2 FQNEAQ come from the germline V gene (reference sequence). V was clipped by 6 bases and J by 11 bases, with 17 bases between them. The CDR3 extends over 13 amino acids. For the CDR3, the DNA is TGTGCCAGCAGATCTAGGGTTAGCATCAAGCAGTTCTTC. Protein: CASRSRVSIKQFF.

The chain is built from TRBV7-8 and TRBJ1-2; tentatively, D is TRBD1 (6 bases). This CDR3 contains 13 residues. Germline V gene lookup returns CDR1 SGHVS and CDR2 FQNEAQ. The V end lost 4 bases, the J end lost 3 bases, and 9 bases lay between the germline ends. This CDR3 reads CASSSTGDYGYTF. The CDR3, as DNA: TGTGCCAGCAGCTCGACAGGCGACTATGGCTACACCTTC.